This T cell receptor beta chain emerged from a study of shared clonotypes between healthy human individuals. V gave up 5 bases and J gave up 0 bases; unmatched junction bases: 9. CDR1 and CDR2 (germline): SEHNR, FQNEAQ (reference sequence). The CDR3 is 18 amino acids. TCRdb's copy holds only in-frame clones and misses some; the assay was immunoSEQ multiplex PCR. The sample lists millions of clones, about 95% occurring once. Naive CD8 cells were CD45RO-negative, positively selected for CCR7, excluding terminally differentiated effector memory CD45RA+ cells. This TCR was recovered from a young man in good health. This sequence joins TRBV7-9 and TRBJ2-1, with 11 bases fitting TRBD1. Sequencing was carried out using naive CD8+ T cells sorted from blood. The CDR3 nucleotides are TGTGCCAGCAGCCCCGGGACAGGGGGTAAGAGCTCCTACAATGAGCAGTTCTTC. Protein product: CASSPGTGGKSSYNEQFF.